These 7 T cell receptor beta chains were sequenced from one sample in a study of cytomegalovirus exposure and HLA in healthy donors. The PCR made use of 60 Vbeta and 13 Jbeta primers. Sequenced by immunoSEQ multiplex PCR; TCRdb stores in-frame clones only, minus some. The sample has 150,000 to 200,000 clones; approximately 82% are singletons. The sequencing sample was made of PBMCs. These receptors were taken from a girl aged 2-10 years in good health and CMV-seropositive.

The chain has TRBV27 and TRBJ1-5, with 8 bases matching TRBD1. CDR1 MNHEY and CDR2 SMNVEV come from the germline V gene (reference sequence). V gave up 2 bases and J gave up 6 bases; unmatched junction bases: 9. The CDR3 is made up of 16 amino acids. The CDR3 sequence is CASSLGSVQGAQPQHF. Written as DNA, the CDR3 is TGTGCCAGCAGTTTAGGATCGGTCCAGGGGGCTCAGCCCCAGCATTTT.

The gene calls are TRBV7-8 and TRBJ2-7; D might be TRBD2 (5 bases). V gave up 6 bases and J gave up 3 bases, with 12 bases separating them. The CDR3 sequence is 13 residues long. Germline CDR1 SGHVS, CDR2 FQNEAQ. CDR3 protein: CASSPTAGYEQYF. The CDR3 nucleotides are TGTGCCAGCAGTCCGACGGCGGGCTACGAGCAGTACTTC. The variable domain in full, completed from reference TRBV7-8 and TRBJ2-7, reads GAGVSQSPRYKVAKRGQDVALRCDPISGHVSLFWYQQALGQGPEFLTYFQNEAQLDKSGLPSDRFFAERPEGSVSTLKIQRTQQEDSAVYLCASSPTAGYEQYFGPGTRLTVT.

The rearrangement uses TRBV5-1 and TRBJ1-2; 9 bases align to TRBD1. Per germline, CDR1 SGHRS and CDR2 YFSETQ. CDR3 length: 13 amino acids. Losses at the gene ends were 4 bases for V and 10 bases for J; bases not matched to a gene: 8. CDR3 in amino acids: CASSLGQGTTYTF. In DNA, the CDR3 is TGCGCCAGCAGCCTAGGACAGGGGACCACCTACACCTTC.

The chain recombines TRBV6-1 with TRBJ1-1; D gene uncertain. Germline V gene data show CDR1 as MNHNS and CDR2 as SASEGT. This CDR3 is 12 amino acids long. With 6 bases removed from V and 0 bases from J, the gap between germline ends came to 5 bases. The CDR3 here is CASRAVNTEAFF. DNA for the CDR3: TGTGCCAGCAGGGCAGTGAACACTGAAGCTTTCTTT.

The V call is TRBV5-4, the J call TRBJ2-7, with a weak D call TRBD2 (6 bases). The V end lost 0 bases, the J end lost 9 bases, and 19 bases lay between the germline ends. The CDR3 loop spans 15 amino acids. Germline V CDR1 and CDR2: SGHNT, YYREEE (reference sequence). The CDR3, as DNA: TGTGCCAGCAGCTTGGACTCCGCGGGGCCGCGTTTGCAGTACTTC. It is translated as CASSLDSAGPRLQYF.

The V and J genes are TRBV5-6 and TRBJ1-4; 10 positions match TRBD1. Unmatched junction bases numbered 6, after V lost 3 bases and J lost 7 bases. CDR1 SGHDT and CDR2 YYEEEE come from the germline V gene. The CDR3 consists of 15 residues. In DNA form, the CDR3 reads TGTGCCAGCAGCTCTCCAGGGACAGGGGTTGAAAAACTGTTTTTT. Protein sequence: CASSSPGTGVEKLFF.

This clone was picked up a small number of times. The rearrangement uses TRBV4-2 and TRBJ2-7, with TRBD2 matching over 7 bases. Germline loops: CDR1 LGHNA, CDR2 YNFKEQ. The CDR3 spans 15 residues. Trimming at V came to 4 bases and at J to 2 bases, leaving 8 bases not matched to a gene. CDR3 protein: CASSPGLPITYEQYF. CDR3 DNA: TGTGCCAGCAGCCCGGGACTACCCATCACCTACGAGCAGTACTTC.